This T cell receptor beta chain was captured by sequencing in a study of T-cell memory formation after mild COVID-19. Overall study results and limits: Second-wave clones that peaked on day 37 lacked confirmed SARS-CoV-2 specificity. The finding that pre-infection memory included some responding clones suggested that cross-reactive memory joined.

TCRdb reprocessed the 5' RACE reads via MiXCR and lists one record per CDR3 protein. The sample consists of 450,000 or so distinct CDR3 sequences, roughly 23% of them appearing once. Concerning this clonotype: Antigen specificity is unknown.

The germline gives CDR1 KGHDR, CDR2 SFDVKD. The CDR3 has 16 amino acids. The trim removed 3 bases at V and 1 base at J, leaving 3 bases unmatched. What was sequenced was PBMCs or a T cell subset sorted from them (not recorded which). The sequence was obtained from an adult woman who had mild COVID-19 (a few samples of this study predate the infection). Cell type and time point are not known. The chain is built from TRBV24-1 and TRBJ2-3; 10 nucleotides align to TRBD1. As DNA, the CDR3 is TGTGCCACCAGTGATAGGACAGGGGGTCGCACAGATACGCAGTATTTT. Amino acid sequence: CATSDRTGGRTDTQYF.